The 27 T cell receptor beta chains given below trace back to one sample, sequenced in a study of blood T cell repertoires in COVID-19. Sequenced by immunoSEQ multiplex PCR; TCRdb stores in-frame clones only, minus some. Altogether about 50,000 clones are present, about nine tenths being singletons, with the ten largest covering less than 3%. The material sequenced was peripheral blood. Receptor source: a woman at least 80 years old with COVID-19, enrolled during active disease.

The chain has TRBV7-5 and TRBJ1-1; the table's D call, TRBD1, was not checked against the DNA. TRBV7-5 counts as a pseudogene. The CDR3 length is 15 residues. CDR3 sequence reads: CARSTGDRGVSEAFF. In DNA, the CDR3 is TGTGCCAGAAGCACCGGGGACAGGGGAGTTTCTGAAGCTTTCTTT.

This chain links TRBV7-2 with TRBJ2-4, with D possibly being TRBD2 (5 bases). Germline CDR1 is SGHTA and CDR2 is FQGNSA. This CDR3 region has 17 residues. Trimming pared 0 bases from V and 2 bases from J, leaving 14 bases between. Here the CDR3 reads CASSLAPDSSPKNIQYF. CDR3 DNA: TGTGCCAGCAGCTTAGCCCCGGACTCCTCTCCCAAAAACATTCAGTACTTC.

The sample holds one count of this clone. This rearrangement joins TRBV18 to TRBJ2-1, with TRBD1 matching 7 bases. The V segment lost 3 bases and the J segment 6 bases; nucleotides outside the gene matches: 11. Germline-derived CDR1 and CDR2 are KGHSH and LQKENI. There are 16 residues in the CDR3. CDR3 in amino acids: CASSPTGTANPNEQFF. The CDR3 DNA follows: TGTGCCAGCTCACCCACCGGGACAGCGAATCCCAATGAGCAGTTCTTC.

This clone was detected only once. CDR3 nucleotide sequence: TGTGCCAGCAGTTACGACAGGGCGAGCGAGCAGTACTTC. It is translated as CASSYDRASEQYF. The V gene is TRBV6-5, the J gene TRBJ2-7; 7 bases fit TRBD1. CDR1 is MNHEY and CDR2 is SVGAGI in the germline V gene. The CDR3 totals 13 residues. After removal of 2 bases from V and 6 bases from J, the junction contained 4 bases not matched to a gene.

In its sample, this clone was seen a few times. The V call is TRBV7-2, the J call TRBJ2-1, with 10 bases identical to TRBD2. V shed 2 bases, J shed 10 bases, and the junction held 8 bases outside the gene matches. This CDR3 contains 15 residues. Germline CDR1 and CDR2: SGHTA and FQGNSA. As DNA, the CDR3 is TGTGCCAGCAGCTTACAAAGCGGGAGGGCCGGGGAGCAGTTCTTC. It encodes CASSLQSGRAGEQFF.

This clone was counted between two and nine times. The V and J genes are TRBV18 and TRBJ1-2; D perhaps matches TRBD1 (6 bases). The CDR3 spans 15 residues. Trimming stripped 5 bases from V and 10 bases from J, with 23 bases between. CDR1 is KGHSH, CDR2 LQKENI, per germline. Here the CDR3 DNA reads TGTGCCAGCTCATCGAGGGGACAAACAACATACGACTACACCTTC. It yields the protein CASSSRGQTTYDYTF.

CDR3 sequence reads: CASRGTGGVLRETEAFF. As DNA, the CDR3 is TGTGCCAGCAGGGGGACAGGGGGCGTCCTTAGGGAAACTGAAGCTTTCTTT. V is TRBV2 and J is TRBJ1-1; 12 nucleotides agree with TRBD1. V lost 6 bases and J lost 5; bases outside the gene matches: 13. Germline values: CDR1 SNHLY, CDR2 FYNNEI. The CDR3 contains 17 residues. Drawing the rest from reference TRBV2 and TRBJ1-1, the complete variable domain is EPEVTQTPSHQVTQMGQEVILRCVPISNHLYFYWYRQILGQKVEFLVSFYNNEISEKSEIFDDQFSVERPDGSNFTLKIRSTKLEDSAMYFCASRGTGGVLRETEAFFGQGTRLTVV.

V usage is TRBV24-1 and J usage is TRBJ2-1, with a weak D call TRBD2 (5 bases). CDR3 length: 14 residues. Germline V gene sequence: CDR1 KGHDR, CDR2 SFDVKD. Trimming took off 5 bases at V and 2 bases at J, with 9 bases between the two ends. As DNA, the CDR3 is TGTGCCACCAGTGGAGAGGGCCCCTACAATGAGCAGTTCTTC. This gives the protein CATSGEGPYNEQFF.

The chain employs TRBV19 and TRBJ1-4; D is possibly TRBD1 (6 bases). CDR1 and CDR2 from the germline V gene are LNHDA and SQIVND (reference sequence). The CDR3 has 16 amino acids. The V end lost 6 bases, the J end lost 0 bases, and 14 bases lay between the germline ends. Written as DNA, the CDR3 is TGTGCCAGTAGCCTCGCCTCAGGGGCAACTAATGAAAAACTGTTTTTT. As protein: CASSLASGATNEKLFF.

This chain uses TRBV24-1 with TRBJ2-5; D might be TRBD2 (5 bases). Germline CDR1 reads KGHDR; CDR2 reads SFDVKD. V was clipped by 4 bases and J by 5 bases, with 16 bases between them. This CDR3 spans 15 amino acids. CDR3 in DNA: TGTGCCACCAGTGACGGGAAGGGCGTAGTGGAGACCCAGTACTTC. Amino acid sequence: CATSDGKGVVETQYF.

The V call is TRBV27, the J call TRBJ1-2; no clear D gene. Between the trimmed V and J ends, which lost 5 bases and 5 bases, there was a span of 15 bases. CDR1 and CDR2 (germline): MNHEY, SMNVEV (reference sequence). This CDR3 spans 14 amino acids. The DNA for the CDR3 is TGTGCCAGCAGTACCAAAGCGACGGAATATGGCTACACCTTC. This gives the protein CASSTKATEYGYTF.

The chain couples TRBV7-9 to TRBJ2-7; D is perhaps TRBD1 (5 bases). CDR1 and CDR2 (germline): SEHNR, FQNEAQ (reference sequence). Trimming took 3 bases from V and 2 from J, leaving 11 bases between them. The CDR3 is made up of 14 amino acids. The CDR3 loop is CASSFGQPAYEQYF. In DNA, the CDR3 is TGTGCCAGCAGCTTCGGACAACCCGCCTACGAGCAGTACTTC.

This clone has only a few counts. This chain joins TRBV27 and TRBJ2-5, with 9 bases matching TRBD1. Germline CDR1 reads MNHEY; CDR2 reads SMNVEV (reference sequence). The CDR3 consists of 18 residues. Trimming took 2 bases from V and 4 from J; bases not matched to a gene: 14. CDR3 in DNA: TGTGCCAGCAGTTTAAGACAGTCGGGTAACAGGGGGCGAGAGACCCAGTACTTC. It encodes CASSLRQSGNRGRETQYF.

The chain has TRBV14 and TRBJ1-2; the match to TRBD1 covers 8 bases. This CDR3 is 15 amino acids long. The junction had 12 bases not matched to a gene; V was cut back by 5 bases and J by 7 bases. CDR1 and CDR2 (germline): SGHDN, FVKESK. Here the CDR3 reads CASSKDRSRGLGYTF. The CDR3 DNA reads as TGTGCCAGCAGCAAGGACCGTAGCAGGGGGCTTGGCTACACCTTC.

The chain carries TRBV7-9 and TRBJ2-2; 9 bases line up with TRBD2. The CDR3 has 17 residues. J gave up 4 bases and V 5 bases, and 11 bases lay outside the gene matches. CDR1 and CDR2 from the germline V gene are SEHNR and FQNEAQ (reference sequence). The CDR3 reads CASSLFGLAIGTGELFF. The CDR3 DNA reads as TGTGCCAGCAGCCTTTTCGGACTAGCGATAGGCACCGGGGAGCTGTTTTTT. Variable domain in full (rest from reference TRBV7-9 and TRBJ2-2): DTGVSQNPRHKITKRGQNVTFRCDPISEHNRLYWYRQTLGQGPEFLTYFQNEAQLEKSRLLSDRFSAERPKGSFSTLEIQRTEQGDSAMYLCASSLFGLAIGTGELFFGEGSRLTVL.

This clone has just a few counts. The chain uses TRBV30 and TRBJ1-5; 9 positions match TRBD1. The CDR3 length is 15 residues. Germline V CDR1 and CDR2: GTSNPN, SVGIG (reference sequence). V shed 3 bases and J 5 bases; nucleotides not matched to a gene: 8. The CDR3 DNA sequence: TGTGCCTGGAGGCCGACAGGGGGTCGGGATCAGCCCCAGCATTTT. This encodes CAWRPTGGRDQPQHF.

This CDR3 reads CASSPGGAKGYTF. The CDR3, as DNA: TGTGCCAGCAGTCCCGGAGGGGCAAAGGGCTACACCTTC. This chain uses TRBV6-6 with TRBJ1-2; maybe TRBD1 (5 bases). The CDR3 is 13 amino acids. Germline CDR1 is MNHNY and CDR2 is SVGAGI (reference sequence). V was trimmed by 5 bases and J by 8 bases, leaving 15 bases between them.

This clone was detected only once. This sequence joins TRBV23-1 and TRBJ2-7, with no clear D. TRBV23-1 is flagged as an ORF with uncertain function. The length of the CDR3 is 16 residues. V shed 2 bases and J shed 3 bases, with 17 bases lying between them. CDR3 nucleotide sequence: TGCGCCAGCAGTCAAGCCCCTGGGCAGGCCAGCTACGAGCAGTACTTC. It encodes CASSQAPGQASYEQYF.

J is TRBJ1-1 and V is TRBV9; D call uncertain. The V gene's germline CDR1 is SGDLS and CDR2 YYNGEE. The ends were cut back, 4 bases at V and 0 bases at J, with 10 bases in the middle. The CDR3 consists of 14 residues. The CDR3 sequence: CASSMGSLNTEAFF. CDR3 in DNA: TGTGCCAGCAGCATGGGCAGCCTGAACACTGAAGCTTTCTTT. The entire variable domain, with the rest obtained from reference TRBV9 and TRBJ1-1, is as follows: DSGVTQTPKHLITATGQRVTLRCSPRSGDLSVYWYQQSLDQGLQFLIQYYNGEERAKGNILERFSAQQFPDLHSELNLSSLELGDSALYFCASSMGSLNTEAFFGQGTRLTVV.

This sequence joins TRBV24-1 and TRBJ2-1; 8 bases align to TRBD2. The length of the CDR3 is 17 residues. J lost 3 bases, V lost 3 bases, and 9 bases had no gene match. CDR1 and CDR2 from the germline V gene are KGHDR and SFDVKD. CDR3 in DNA: TGTGCCACCAGTGATCGAGTAGCGGGAAAGTTCTACAATGAGCAGTTCTTC. Encoded protein: CATSDRVAGKFYNEQFF.

Of note for this clone: The sample carries other DNA sequences with the same CDR3. This chain uses TRBV7-3 with TRBJ1-2, with 8 bases identical to TRBD1. Germline assignment: CDR1 SGHTA and CDR2 FQGTGA. Germline trimming cut 5 bases from V and 4 bases from J; bases unmatched to any gene: 3. The CDR3 loop spans 13 amino acids. The CDR3 is CASSDRGGYGYTF. The CDR3 nucleotides read TGTGCCAGCAGCGACAGGGGCGGCTATGGCTACACCTTC.

This chain connects TRBV28 to TRBJ2-3; 8 bases map to TRBD2. The CDR3 is made up of 14 amino acids. V was clipped by 11 bases and J by 6 bases; unmatched bases: 13. Germline CDR1 MDHEN, CDR2 SYDVKM. CDR3 protein: CAGGLSGMRDTQYF. The DNA for the CDR3 is TGTGCCGGGGGTCTTAGCGGGATGAGGGATACGCAGTATTTT.

V gene TRBV6-4 combines with J gene TRBJ1-1; 7 nucleotides align to TRBD1. The CDR3 extends over 13 amino acids. Trimming removed 6 bases from V and 4 bases from J; junction bases left unmatched: 5. CDR1 is MRHNA and CDR2 is SNTAGT in the germline V gene. CDR3 DNA: TGTGCCAGCAGAAAGGACAGGAGCACTGAAGCTTTCTTT. It specifies CASRKDRSTEAFF.

By share of the sample, this clone is medium-sized. The V call is TRBV6-6, the J call TRBJ2-7, with TRBD1 matching 7 bases. The CDR3 covers 17 residues. The V segment lost 5 bases and the J segment 5 bases; nucleotides outside the gene matches: 18. Germline assignment: CDR1 MNHNY and CDR2 SVGAGI (reference sequence). The CDR3 spells CASSHTIPDRAGDEQYF. The CDR3 nucleotides are TGTGCCAGCAGTCATACTATTCCTGACAGGGCCGGAGACGAGCAGTACTTC.

V and J are TRBV29-1 and TRBJ1-1; D is unclear. CDR3 size: 11 residues. V lost 4 bases to trimming and J lost 1 base, with 4 bases between them. The germline CDR1 and CDR2 sequences are SQVTM and ANQGSEA. In DNA, the CDR3 is TGCAGCGTTGCCCAGAACACTGAAGCTTTCTTT. Translated, it gives CSVAQNTEAFF.

This sequence joins TRBV19 and TRBJ1-5; no definite D call. Germline CDR1 reads LNHDA; CDR2 reads SQIVND (reference sequence). The CDR3 is 14 amino acids. V was pared by 5 bases and J by 7 bases, with 15 bases between. CDR3 DNA sequence: TGTGCCAGTAGTTCCCATTCGCGAGGCCAGCCCCAGCATTTT. This codes for CASSSHSRGQPQHF.

J is TRBJ2-7 and V is TRBV5-4; 13 bases are shared with TRBD2. Germline CDR1 is SGHNT and CDR2 is YYREEE (reference sequence). The CDR3 consists of 16 residues. V lost 4 bases to trimming and J lost 2 bases; unmatched junction nucleotides: 6. In nucleotides, the CDR3 is TGTGCCAGCAGCGCCCCGGGACTAGCGGGAACCTACGAGCAGTACTTC. Its protein is CASSAPGLAGTYEQYF.